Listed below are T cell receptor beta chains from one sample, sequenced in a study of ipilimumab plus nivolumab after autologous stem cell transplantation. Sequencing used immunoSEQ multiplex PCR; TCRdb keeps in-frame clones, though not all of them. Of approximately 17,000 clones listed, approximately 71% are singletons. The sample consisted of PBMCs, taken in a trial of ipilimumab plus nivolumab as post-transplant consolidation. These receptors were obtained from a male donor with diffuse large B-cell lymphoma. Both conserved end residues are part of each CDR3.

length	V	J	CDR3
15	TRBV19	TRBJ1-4	CASSRVELIGEKLFF
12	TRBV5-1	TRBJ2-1	CASSLLADEQFF
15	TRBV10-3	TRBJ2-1	CAISLEDRASNEQFF
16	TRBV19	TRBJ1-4	CASQRTGVPSNEKLFF
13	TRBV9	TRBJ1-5	CASSVALDQPQHF
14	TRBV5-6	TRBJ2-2	CASSLLQDTGELFF
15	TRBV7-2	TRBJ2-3	CASSFSAGGTDTQYF
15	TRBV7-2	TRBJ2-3	CASSFGLAGEDTQYF
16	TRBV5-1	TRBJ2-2	CASSLTSGRGTGELFF
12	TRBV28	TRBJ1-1	CASIKPGREAFF
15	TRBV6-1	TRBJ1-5	CASSDGRGTNQPQHF
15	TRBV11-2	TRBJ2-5	CASSLVLGSLETQYF
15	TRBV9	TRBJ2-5	CASSVRLTGRETQYF
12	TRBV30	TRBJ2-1	CAWMGGGNEQFF
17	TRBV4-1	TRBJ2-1	CASSSGKGLAGEYEQFF
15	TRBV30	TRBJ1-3	CAWGTPGTVLNTIYF
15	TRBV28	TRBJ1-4	CASSSPPRGNEKLFF
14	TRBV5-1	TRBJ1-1	CASSSLMGDTEAFF
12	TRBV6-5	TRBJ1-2	CASSPKNYGYTF
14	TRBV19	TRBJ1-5	CASSMGRGNQPQHF
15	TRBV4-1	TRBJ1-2	CASSQAPTDPHGYTF
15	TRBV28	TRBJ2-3	CASSIGGGPTDTQYF
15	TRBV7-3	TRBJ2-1	CASSLSSGWGGEQFF
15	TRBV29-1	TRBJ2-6	CSVEKDLSGANVLTF
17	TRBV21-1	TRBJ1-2	CASSKDEASPTNYGYTF
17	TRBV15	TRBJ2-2	CATSRGSGEGNTGELFF
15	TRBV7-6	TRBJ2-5	CASSLGQGYQETQYF
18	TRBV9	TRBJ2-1	CASSVGEIWEGEGNEQFF
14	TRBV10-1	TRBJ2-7	CASSRDKVSYEQYF
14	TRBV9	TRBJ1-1	CASSPRFAGGEAFF
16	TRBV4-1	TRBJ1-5	CASSQGAEHSNQPQHF